A selection of T cell receptor beta chains follows, all from one sample in a study of T cell responses to AZD1222 COVID-19 vaccine. Profiled with immunoSEQ multiplex PCR; TCRdb holds only in-frame clones, not every one. The sample has 100,000 to 150,000 clones, about 88% seen once. The sample was peripheral blood, taken on day 0 of AZD1222 vaccination. The source is an adult in good health. Both conserved end residues are part of each CDR3. D genes are given only for firm matches. Only some rows state a clone size, as once, few, many or a class for expanded clones.

V	size	D	J	CDR3	DNA
TRBV6-5	.	TRBD1	TRBJ1-2	CASSPTGGERYGYTF	TGTGCCAGCAGTCCCACAGGGGGCGAAAGGTATGGCTACACCTTC
TRBV4-1	few	.	TRBJ1-5	CASSQEGANNQPQHF	TGCGCCAGCAGCCAAGAGGGGGCTAACAATCAGCCCCAGCATTTT
TRBV2	few	.	TRBJ1-2	CARRVGNLVSGYTF	TGTGCCAGGAGGGTCGGGAACTTGGTTTCTGGCTACACCTTC
TRBV3-1/TRBV3-2	.	TRBD1	TRBJ1-2	CASSPGQGEELVYGYTF	TGTGCCAGCAGCCCGGGACAGGGGGAAGAACTAGTCTATGGCTACACCTTC
TRBV19	.	.	TRBJ2-2	CASSYGMGGELFF	TGTGCCAGTAGTTATGGTATGGGCGGGGAGCTGTTTTTT
TRBV10-2	.	.	TRBJ2-7	CASTPQGGLSYEQYF	TGCGCCAGCACCCCTCAGGGGGGCCTCTCCTACGAGCAGTACTTC
TRBV10-3	.	.	TRBJ2-3	CAISPGDTDTQYF	TGTGCCATCAGTCCAGGGGATACAGATACGCAGTATTTT
TRBV27	once	.	TRBJ1-1	CASSLWVSATEAFF	TGTGCCAGCAGTTTATGGGTATCTGCCACTGAAGCTTTCTTT
TRBV4-3	once	.	TRBJ2-3	CASSPSRGQGTDTQYF	TGCGCCAGCAGCCCCTCCCGTGGCCAGGGCACAGATACGCAGTATTTT
TRBV2	.	.	TRBJ1-6	CASSESLVSYNSPLHF	TGTGCCAGCAGTGAATCTTTGGTCTCCTATAATTCACCCCTCCACTTT
TRBV18	.	.	TRBJ1-1	CASSPLNGVNTEAFF	TGTGCCAGCTCACCTCTTAACGGGGTGAACACTGAAGCTTTCTTT
TRBV7-9	.	.	TRBJ2-1	CASSLGGPPYNEQFF	TGTGCCAGCAGCTTAGGCGGGCCCCCCTACAATGAGCAGTTCTTC
TRBV23-1	.	TRBD2	TRBJ2-7	CASSQWAGRPGGPYEQYF	TGCGCCAGCAGTCAATGGGCCGGGAGGCCGGGGGGGCCCTACGAGCAGTACTTC
TRBV19	.	.	TRBJ1-6	CASSSNGGGNSPLHF	TGTGCCAGTAGTTCGAACGGGGGAGGAAATTCACCCCTCCACTTT
TRBV19	few	.	TRBJ2-5	CATRGAGETQYF	TGTGCCACCCGAGGGGCTGGGGAGACCCAGTACTTC
TRBV6-5	once	.	TRBJ1-4	CASSYSLGALNEKLFF	TGTGCCAGCAGTTACTCGTTGGGGGCCTTAAATGAAAAACTGTTTTTT
TRBV6-5	few	TRBD2	TRBJ2-7	CASSPGLETYEQYF	TGTGCCAGCAGTCCGGGACTAGAAACCTACGAGCAGTACTTC
TRBV9	.	TRBD2	TRBJ2-3	CASSARTSGSTDTQYF	TGTGCCAGCAGCGCCCGTACTAGCGGTAGCACAGATACGCAGTATTTT
TRBV28	.	.	TRBJ1-1	CASRPGGWTEAFF	TGTGCCAGCAGGCCCGGGGGGTGGACTGAAGCTTTCTTT
TRBV9	.	.	TRBJ1-2	CASSVQGDYGYTF	TGTGCCAGCAGCGTTCAGGGTGACTATGGCTACACCTTC
TRBV14	.	.	TRBJ1-2	CASSQDAGYYGYTF	TGTGCCAGCAGCCAAGACGCGGGGTACTATGGCTACACCTTC
TRBV18	.	.	TRBJ2-2	CASSPWEASNTGELFF	TGTGCCAGCTCACCGTGGGAGGCCTCGAACACCGGGGAGCTGTTTTTT
TRBV6-5	.	.	TRBJ2-7	CASSFGGWQYF	TGTGCCAGCAGTTTTGGGGGGTGGCAGTACTTC
TRBV7-9	.	TRBD2	TRBJ2-7	CASSGLAVHYEQYF	TGTGCCAGCAGTGGACTAGCGGTGCACTACGAGCAGTACTTC
TRBV11-1	.	.	TRBJ1-4	CASSRIGGSNEKLFF	TGTGCCAGCAGCCGGATCGGGGGTTCTAATGAAAAACTGTTTTTT
TRBV5-6	.	.	TRBJ1-4	CASRRAGSTLDEKLFF	TGTGCCAGCAGGCGGGCGGGAAGTACACTTGATGAAAAACTGTTTTTT
TRBV9	few	TRBD2	TRBJ2-5	CASSVGSGSSGRPETQYF	TGTGCCAGCAGCGTAGGGTCAGGTTCTAGCGGGAGACCGGAGACCCAGTACTTC
TRBV5-6	.	.	TRBJ2-7	CASTLGTGHNYEQYF	TGTGCCAGCACCCTAGGAACGGGACACAACTACGAGCAGTACTTC
TRBV4-1	.	TRBD1	TRBJ1-6	CASSQEGTGWTPLHF	TGCGCCAGCAGCCAAGAAGGGACAGGGTGGACACCCCTCCACTTT